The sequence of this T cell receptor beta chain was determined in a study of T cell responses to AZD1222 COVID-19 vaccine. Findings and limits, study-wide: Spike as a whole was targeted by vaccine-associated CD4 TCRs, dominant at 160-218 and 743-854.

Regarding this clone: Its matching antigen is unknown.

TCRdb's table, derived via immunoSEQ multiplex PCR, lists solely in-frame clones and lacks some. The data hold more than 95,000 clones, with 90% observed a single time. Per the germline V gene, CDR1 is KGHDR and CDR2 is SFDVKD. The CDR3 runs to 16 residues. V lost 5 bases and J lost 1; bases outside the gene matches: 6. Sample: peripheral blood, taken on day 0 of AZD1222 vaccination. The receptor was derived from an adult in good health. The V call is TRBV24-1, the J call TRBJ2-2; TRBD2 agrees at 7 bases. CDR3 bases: TGTGCCACCAGTGTGTCGGGGAGGGGGAACACCGGGGAGCTGTTTTTT. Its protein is CATSVSGRGNTGELFF.